Here is one TCR beta chain with its context. The antigen is not known. This CDR3 spans 13 amino acids. V lost 3 bases, J lost 5 bases, and 10 bases lay in between. CDR1 and CDR2 from the germline V gene are LNHDA and SQIVND (reference sequence). The study ran its PCR with 60 Vbeta and 13 Jbeta primers. Some clones are missing from TCRdb's copy, which holds only in-frame ones; the method was immunoSEQ multiplex PCR. Of more than 95,000 clones in the sample, 9.5% were seen once. These data come from a study of cytomegalovirus exposure and HLA in healthy donors. In the study overall: When 398 donors were genotyped, 81% of them were found to fall in the Caucasian-associated ancestry cluster. General observations from the study: Within an earlier analysis, most TCR beta V segments proved productive either about 87% or about 30% of the time. Reports credit the classifier with highly specific, highly sensitive diagnosis of cytomegalovirus status.

The rearrangement links TRBV19 to TRBJ1-2; D gene uncertain. This receptor was identified in a man aged 30 to 45 in good health and CMV-seronegative. The sequencing input was PBMCs. CDR3 sequence: CASSIGRWYGYTF. For the CDR3, the DNA is TGTGCCAGTAGTATTGGGAGGTGGTATGGCTACACCTTC.